This T cell receptor beta chain was recorded in a study of blood T cell repertoires in COVID-19. Study information: T cells, B-cell-depleted T cells, or PBMCs provided the cDNA or gDNA that served as material.

J gave up 1 base and V 0 bases, and 4 bases lay outside the gene matches. Germline CDR1 and CDR2: LNHNV and YYDKDF (reference sequence). The length of the CDR3 is 16 residues. Libraries were prepared by immunoSEQ multiplex PCR; TCRdb keeps only in-frame clonotypes and omits some of them. The sample has roughly 110,000 clones, 70% to 85% seen once. Sequencing was done on a sample of peripheral blood. The sequence was obtained from a woman aged 55-69 years with acute or convalescent COVID-19. This rearrangement joins TRBV15 to TRBJ1-1; 8 nucleotides line up with TRBD1. The CDR3 sequence is CATSREYTGGNTEAFF. CDR3 in DNA: TGTGCCACCAGCAGAGAATATACAGGGGGGAACACTGAAGCTTTCTTT.